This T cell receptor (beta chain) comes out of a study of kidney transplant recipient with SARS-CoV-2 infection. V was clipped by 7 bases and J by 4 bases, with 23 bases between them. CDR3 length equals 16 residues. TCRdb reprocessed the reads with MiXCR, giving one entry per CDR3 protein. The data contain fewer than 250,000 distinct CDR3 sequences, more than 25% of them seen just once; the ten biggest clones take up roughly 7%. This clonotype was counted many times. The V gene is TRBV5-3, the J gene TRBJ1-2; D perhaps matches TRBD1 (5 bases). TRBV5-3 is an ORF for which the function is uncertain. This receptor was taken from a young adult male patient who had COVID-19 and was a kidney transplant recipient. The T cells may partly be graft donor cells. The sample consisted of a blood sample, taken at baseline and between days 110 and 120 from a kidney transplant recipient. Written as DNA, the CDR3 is TGTGCCAGAGGACAAGAAGTGGTGAGAAAGACCTATGGCTACACCTTC. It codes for CARGQEVVRKTYGYTF.